This T cell receptor (beta chain) was identified during a study of response to subunit inactivated influenza vaccine. Study outcomes and limitations: The authors put forward the suggestion that each seasonal influenza vaccination may bring in only a limited number of new T cells.

In this sample, this clonotype turned up a few times. Its cognate antigen is unknown. The V gene lost 2 bases and the J gene lost 3 bases, with 10 bases spanning the gap. Germline assignment: CDR1 SGHTA and CDR2 FQGNSA. The CDR3 extends over 15 amino acids. Using its own MiXCR run on the RT-PCR reads, TCRdb lists one record per CDR3 protein. The table lists approximately 700,000 distinct CDR3 sequences, about 14% of them singletons. V is TRBV7-2 and J is TRBJ2-2; D is perhaps TRBD1 (6 bases). The source was PBMCs from blood, collected roughly 2 weeks before vaccination. The clonotype was recovered from a man aged 50-59 years who received an inactivated influenza vaccine. This chain's CDR3 is CASSLQGLYTGELFF. As DNA, the CDR3 is TGTGCCAGCAGCTTACAGGGGTTGTACACCGGGGAGCTGTTTTTT.